The 18 T cell receptor beta chains below were found in one sample sequenced in a study of early T cells in non-severe SARS-CoV-2 infection. TCRdb analysed the 5' RACE reads with MiXCR anew, one entry per CDR3 protein. The table includes about 80,000 distinct CDR3 sequences, more than 10% detected once. Sequenced: whole blood. These receptors came from an adult who was a healthcare worker with PCR-confirmed SARS-CoV-2 infection or an uninfected control (not recorded which).

This clonotype was counted between two and nine times. J is TRBJ2-5 and V is TRBV5-8; the D gene is possibly TRBD2 (5 bases). This CDR3 has 14 residues. Germline V gene data show CDR1 as SGHTS and CDR2 as YDEGEE. V lost 4 bases, J lost 5 bases, and 15 bases lay in between. The CDR3 here is CASSRSPPGETQYF. The CDR3 DNA is TGTGCCAGCAGCCGTAGCCCCCCGGGGGAGACCCAGTACTTC.

The rearrangement links TRBV3-1 to TRBJ2-3; 9 bases line up with TRBD1. CDR3 length: 19 residues. CDR1 and CDR2 from the germline V gene are LGHDT and YNNKEL (reference sequence). V dropped 4 bases and J dropped 4; count of bases not matched to a gene: 18. The DNA for the CDR3 is TGTGCCAGCAGCCCAAGATACAGAGCGGGACAGGGTATTTCAGATACGCAGTATTTT. Its translation: CASSPRYRAGQGISDTQYF.

This clonotype has just one count. Mismatch with germline at one junction end may stem from a read error. The chain joins TRBV2 to TRBJ2-5; D unresolved. Germline values: CDR1 SNHLY, CDR2 FYNNEI. This CDR3 spans 15 amino acids. CDR3 nucleotide sequence: TGTGCCAGCAGTGACCTCATGGGTCCCCAACAGACCCAGTACTTC. Translation: CASSDLMGPQQTQYF.

This clonotype was observed a few times. V usage is TRBV13 and J usage is TRBJ2-1; D unresolved. The length of the CDR3 is 13 residues. Trimming took 5 bases from V and 8 from J, leaving 13 bases between them. CDR1 is PRHDT, CDR2 FYEKMQ, per germline (reference sequence). Here the CDR3 DNA reads TGTGCCAGCAGCGCACCGAGGATGGATGAGCAGTTCTTC. Protein sequence: CASSAPRMDEQFF.

The V call is TRBV29-1, the J call TRBJ2-1; 9 nucleotides match TRBD2. The length of the CDR3 is 15 residues. CDR1 is SQVTM and CDR2 is ANQGSEA in the germline V gene. The junction had 6 bases not matched to a gene; V was cut back by 3 bases and J by 3 bases. CDR3 bases: TGCAGCGTTGATGAAACGACTAGCGGCTACAATGAGCAGTTCTTC. Translated: CSVDETTSGYNEQFF.

This clonotype was detected only once. It may be a read error: a sequence one base away is much more abundant. J is TRBJ2-2 and V is TRBV6-2 or TRBV6-3; possible D gene TRBD2, 6 bases. The CDR3 has 16 amino acids. V gave up 4 bases and J gave up 3 bases, with 15 bases separating them. Germline CDR1 and CDR2: MNHEY and SVGEGT. CDR3 region: CASSLVRDSDTGELFF. In nucleotides, the CDR3 is TGTGCCAGCAGTTTGGTCAGGGACTCGGACACCGGGGAGCTGTTTTTT.

The sample holds many counts of this clonotype. V gene TRBV7-9 combines with J gene TRBJ2-1; 7 nucleotides agree with TRBD1. The CDR3 runs 15 residues. Germline V gives CDR1 SEHNR, CDR2 FQNEAQ (reference sequence). J gave up 2 bases and V 3 bases, and 4 bases lay outside the gene matches. The CDR3 spells CASSLGTAPYNEQFF. The CDR3 region has the DNA TGTGCCAGCAGCTTGGGGACAGCACCCTACAATGAGCAGTTCTTC.

There are many counts of this clonotype. The rearrangement uses TRBV7-2 and TRBJ2-2; 7 nucleotides align to TRBD1. The germline gives CDR1 SGHTA, CDR2 FQGNSA. This CDR3 contains 14 residues. The trim removed 2 bases at V and 5 bases at J, leaving 2 bases unmatched. The CDR3: CASSLTGVTGELFF. In DNA form, the CDR3 reads TGTGCCAGCAGCTTAACAGGGGTTACCGGGGAGCTGTTTTTT.

This clonotype was counted only a few times. This chain links TRBV2 with TRBJ2-3; D is unresolved. Germline V gene sequence: CDR1 SNHLY, CDR2 FYNNEI. The CDR3 sequence is 12 residues long. V was clipped by 6 bases and J by 3 bases, with 7 bases between them. The CDR3 is CASSVTTDTQYF. The CDR3, as DNA: TGTGCCAGCAGCGTAACGACAGATACGCAGTATTTT.

J is TRBJ2-1 and V is TRBV20-1, with TRBD2 matching over 13 bases. The CDR3 sequence is 16 residues long. Looked up from germline, CDR1 is DFQATT and CDR2 is SNEGSKA (reference sequence). V lost 5 bases, J lost 8 bases, and 12 bases stayed unmatched. The CDR3 is CSAERTSGRFADEQFF. The CDR3 DNA reads TGCAGTGCTGAAAGGACTAGCGGGAGATTTGCGGATGAGCAGTTCTTC.

This clonotype was observed many times. The chain carries TRBV18 and TRBJ2-7; 11 bases match TRBD2. V was clipped by 4 bases and J by 0 bases; unmatched bases: 5. CDR3 length: 16 residues. Germline-derived CDR1 and CDR2 are KGHSH and LQKENI. CDR3 residues: CASSRTTSGNSYEQYF. The CDR3 bases are TGTGCCAGCTCACGGACGACTAGCGGGAACTCCTACGAGCAGTACTTC.

The chain employs TRBV5-4 and TRBJ2-3; D unclear. V was cut by 7 bases and J by 2 bases, with 8 bases left in between. Germline lookup yields CDR1 SGHNT and CDR2 YYREEE (reference sequence). The CDR3 is made up of 12 amino acids. Written as DNA, the CDR3 is TGTGCCAGCTCAAAAAACACAGATACGCAGTATTTT. It specifies CASSKNTDTQYF.

There are a few counts of this clonotype. The chain carries TRBV6-6 and TRBJ1-4, with 7 positions matching TRBD1. The CDR3 has 13 residues. V gave up 6 bases and J gave up 4 bases; unmatched junction bases: 2. Germline V gives CDR1 MNHNY, CDR2 SVGAGI (reference sequence). The CDR3 DNA is TGTGCCAGCAGCGCAGGGGGTAATGAAAAACTGTTTTTT. This sequence encodes CASSAGGNEKLFF.

This clonotype has just a few counts. This sequence joins TRBV28 and TRBJ2-3; 8 bases map to TRBD1. Germline-derived CDR1 and CDR2 are MDHEN and SYDVKM. The CDR3 runs 19 residues. V gave up 3 bases and J gave up 4 bases; unmatched junction bases: 18. DNA of the CDR3: TGTGCCAGCAGTTTGGGGACAGGCGATTCACTCCGTAGCGCAGATACGCAGTATTTT. Protein sequence: CASSLGTGDSLRSADTQYF.

This clonotype was counted ten times or more. This chain connects TRBV13 to TRBJ2-5; the D gene is possibly TRBD2 (5 bases). V was pared by 0 bases and J by 5 bases, with 10 bases between. CDR3 length equals 14 residues. Germline V gene lookup returns CDR1 PRHDT and CDR2 FYEKMQ (reference sequence). The CDR3 reads CASSLGLDFETQYF. CDR3 DNA: TGTGCCAGCAGCTTAGGCCTGGACTTCGAGACCCAGTACTTC.

This clonotype has more than one count but fewer than ten. V usage is TRBV27 and J usage is TRBJ2-5; D call uncertain. Trimming left V 6 bases short and J 9 bases short, with 14 bases between. This CDR3 has 12 amino acids. The germline V gene has CDR1 MNHEY and CDR2 SMNVEV (reference sequence). The CDR3 is CASSTTGVPQYF. The CDR3 nucleotides are TGTGCCAGCAGCACCACCGGCGTTCCCCAGTACTTC.

The J gene is TRBJ1-4, the V gene TRBV12-3 or TRBV12-4; no definite D call. The V gene lost 8 bases and the J gene lost 0 bases, with 19 bases spanning the gap. This CDR3 has 17 amino acids. CDR3 region: CASGIGGRPTTNEKLFF. CDR3 bases: TGTGCCAGCGGAATCGGAGGACGGCCTACAACTAATGAAAAACTGTTTTTT.

This clonotype has just a few counts. The V gene is TRBV29-1, the J gene TRBJ2-7; TRBD2 agrees at 11 bases. The germline V gene has CDR1 SQVTM and CDR2 ANQGSEA. V lost 2 bases to trimming and J lost 3 bases; unmatched junction nucleotides: 3. The CDR3 has 14 amino acids. DNA of the CDR3: TGCAGCGTTGAATTGCTAGCGGGAGGCTACGAGCAGTACTTC. Protein: CSVELLAGGYEQYF.